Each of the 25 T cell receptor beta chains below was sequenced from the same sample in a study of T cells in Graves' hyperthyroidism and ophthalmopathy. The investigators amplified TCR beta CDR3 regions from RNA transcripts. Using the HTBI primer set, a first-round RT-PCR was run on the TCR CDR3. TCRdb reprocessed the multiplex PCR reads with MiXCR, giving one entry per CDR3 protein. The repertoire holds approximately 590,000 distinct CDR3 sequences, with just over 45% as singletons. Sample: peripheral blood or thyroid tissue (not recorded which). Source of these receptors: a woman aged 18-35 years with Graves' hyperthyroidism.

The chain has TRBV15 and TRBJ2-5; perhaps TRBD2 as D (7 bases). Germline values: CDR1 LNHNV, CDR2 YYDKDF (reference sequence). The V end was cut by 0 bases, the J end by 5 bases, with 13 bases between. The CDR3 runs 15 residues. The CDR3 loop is CATSREVGGGETQYF. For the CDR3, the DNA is TGTGCCACCAGCAGAGAAGTAGGGGGGGGGGAGACCCAGTACTTC. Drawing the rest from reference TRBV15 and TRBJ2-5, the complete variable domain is DAMVIQNPRYQVTQFGKPVTLSCSQTLNHNVMYWYQQKSSQAPKLLFHYYDKDFNNEADTPDNFQSRRPNTSFCFLDIRSPGLGDTAMYLCATSREVGGGETQYFGPGTRLLVL.

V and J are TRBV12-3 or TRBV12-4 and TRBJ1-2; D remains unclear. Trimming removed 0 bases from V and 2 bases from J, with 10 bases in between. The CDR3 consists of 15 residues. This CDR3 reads CASSLAPGMNYGYTF. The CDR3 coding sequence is TGTGCCAGCAGTTTAGCGCCGGGGATGAACTATGGCTACACCTTC.

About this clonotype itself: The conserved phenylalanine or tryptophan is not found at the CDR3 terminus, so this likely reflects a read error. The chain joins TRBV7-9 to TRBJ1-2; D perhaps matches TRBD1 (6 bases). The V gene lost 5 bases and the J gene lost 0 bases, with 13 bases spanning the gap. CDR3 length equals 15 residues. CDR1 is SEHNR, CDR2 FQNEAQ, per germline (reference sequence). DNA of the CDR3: TGTGCCAGCAGCCAAGAGTACAGGGCTAACTATGGCTACACCCTC. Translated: CASSQEYRANYGYTL.

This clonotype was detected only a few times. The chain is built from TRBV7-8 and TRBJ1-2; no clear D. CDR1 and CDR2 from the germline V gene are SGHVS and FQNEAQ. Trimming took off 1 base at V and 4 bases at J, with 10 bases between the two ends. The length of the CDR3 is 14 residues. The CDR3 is CASSLGVVGYGYTF. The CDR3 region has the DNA TGTGCCAGCAGCTTAGGTGTCGTCGGCTATGGCTACACCTTC.

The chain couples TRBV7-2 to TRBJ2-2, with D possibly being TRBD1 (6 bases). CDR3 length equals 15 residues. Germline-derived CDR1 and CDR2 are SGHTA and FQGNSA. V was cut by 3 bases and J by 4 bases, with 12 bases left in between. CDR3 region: CASSLLDRTTGELFF. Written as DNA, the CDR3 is TGTGCCAGCAGCTTGTTGGACAGAACCACCGGGGAGCTGTTTTTT.

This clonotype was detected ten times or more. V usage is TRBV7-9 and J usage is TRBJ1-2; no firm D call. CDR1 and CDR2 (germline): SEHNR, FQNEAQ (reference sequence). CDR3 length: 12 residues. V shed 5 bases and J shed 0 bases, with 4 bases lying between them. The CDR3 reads CASSPTNYGYTF. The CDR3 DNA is TGTGCCAGCAGCCCGACTAACTATGGCTACACCTTC.

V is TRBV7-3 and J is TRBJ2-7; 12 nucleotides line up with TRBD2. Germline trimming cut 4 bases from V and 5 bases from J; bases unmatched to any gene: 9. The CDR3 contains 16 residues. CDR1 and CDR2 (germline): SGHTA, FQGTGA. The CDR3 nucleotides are TGTGCCAGCAGCTCGCGGACTAGCGGGATACGAGACGAGCAGTACTTC. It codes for CASSSRTSGIRDEQYF.

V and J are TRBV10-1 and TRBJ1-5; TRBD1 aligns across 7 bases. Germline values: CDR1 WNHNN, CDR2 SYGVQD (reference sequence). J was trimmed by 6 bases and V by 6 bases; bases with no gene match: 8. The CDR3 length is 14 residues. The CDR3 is CASSHRGGGQPQHF. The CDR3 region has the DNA TGCGCCAGCAGCCACAGGGGTGGAGGTCAGCCCCAGCATTTT.

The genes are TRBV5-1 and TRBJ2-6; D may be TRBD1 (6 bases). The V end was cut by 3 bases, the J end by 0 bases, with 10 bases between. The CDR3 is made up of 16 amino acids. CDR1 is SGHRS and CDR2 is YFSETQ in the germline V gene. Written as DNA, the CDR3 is TGCGCCAGCAGCTCGGACAGCAGCTCTGGGGCCAACGTCCTGACTTTC. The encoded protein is CASSSDSSSGANVLTF.

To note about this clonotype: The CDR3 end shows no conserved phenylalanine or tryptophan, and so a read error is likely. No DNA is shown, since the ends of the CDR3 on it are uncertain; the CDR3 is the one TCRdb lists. The CDR3 reads CSARAGLNT. The V and J genes are TRBV20-1 and TRBJ1-6. Per the germline V gene, CDR1 is DFQATT and CDR2 is SNEGSKA (reference sequence). With termini counted, the CDR3 has 9 amino acids.

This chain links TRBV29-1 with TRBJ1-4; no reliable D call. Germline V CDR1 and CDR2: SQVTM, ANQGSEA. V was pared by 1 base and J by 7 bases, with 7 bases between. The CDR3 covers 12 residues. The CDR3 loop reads CSVEGRGEKLFF. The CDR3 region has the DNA TGCAGCGTTGAAGGGCGGGGTGAAAAACTGTTTTTT.

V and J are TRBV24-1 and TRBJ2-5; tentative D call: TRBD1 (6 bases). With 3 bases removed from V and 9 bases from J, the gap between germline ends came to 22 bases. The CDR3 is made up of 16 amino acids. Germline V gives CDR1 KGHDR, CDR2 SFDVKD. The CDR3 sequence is CATSDPLRDTGRPQYF. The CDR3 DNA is TGTGCCACCAGTGATCCCCTCCGGGACACCGGGCGGCCCCAGTACTTC.

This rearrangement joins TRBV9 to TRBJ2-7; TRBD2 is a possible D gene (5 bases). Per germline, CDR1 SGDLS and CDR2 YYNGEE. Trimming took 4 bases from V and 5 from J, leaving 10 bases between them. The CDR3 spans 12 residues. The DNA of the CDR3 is TGTGCCAGCAGCCATGGACTGCACGAGCAGTACTTC. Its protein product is CASSHGLHEQYF.

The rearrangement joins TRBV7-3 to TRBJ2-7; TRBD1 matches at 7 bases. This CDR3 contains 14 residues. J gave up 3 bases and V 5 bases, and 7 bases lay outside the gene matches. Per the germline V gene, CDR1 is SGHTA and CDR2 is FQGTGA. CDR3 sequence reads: CASSHPGTDYEQYF. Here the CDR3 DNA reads TGTGCCAGCAGCCACCCCGGGACAGACTACGAGCAGTACTTC.

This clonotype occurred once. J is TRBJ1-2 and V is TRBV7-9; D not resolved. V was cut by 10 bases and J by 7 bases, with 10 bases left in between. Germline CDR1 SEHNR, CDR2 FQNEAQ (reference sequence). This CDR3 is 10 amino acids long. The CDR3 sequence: CANDGSGYTF. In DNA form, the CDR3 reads TGTGCCAACGACGGGAGTGGCTACACCTTC. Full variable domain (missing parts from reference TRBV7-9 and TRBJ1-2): DTGVSQNPRHKITKRGQNVTFRCDPISEHNRLYWYRQTLGQGPEFLTYFQNEAQLEKSRLLSDRFSAERPKGSFSTLEIQRTEQGDSAMYLCANDGSGYTFGSGTRLTVV.

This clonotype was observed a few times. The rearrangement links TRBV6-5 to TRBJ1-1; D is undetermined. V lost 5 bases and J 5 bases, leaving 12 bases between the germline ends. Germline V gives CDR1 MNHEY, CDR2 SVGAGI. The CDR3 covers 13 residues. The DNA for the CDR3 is TGTGCCAGCAGTCGGTCGGTGGGGACTGAAGCTTTCTTT. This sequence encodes CASSRSVGTEAFF.

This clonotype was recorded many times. CDR3 amino acids: CASSATGEETQYF. CDR3 nucleotides: TGTGCCAGCAGCGCGACAGGGGAAGAGACCCAGTACTTC. The rearrangement uses TRBV2 and TRBJ2-5, with 8 bases that match TRBD1. J gave up 3 bases and V 6 bases, and 3 bases lay outside the gene matches. CDR1 and CDR2 from the germline V gene are SNHLY and FYNNEI. This CDR3 has 13 residues.

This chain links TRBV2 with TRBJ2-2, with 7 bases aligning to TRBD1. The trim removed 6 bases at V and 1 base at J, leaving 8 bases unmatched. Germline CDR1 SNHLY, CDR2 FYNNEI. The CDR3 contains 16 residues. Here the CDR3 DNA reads TGTGCCAGCAGATCCGGGACAGAGTTGAACACCGGGGAGCTGTTTTTT. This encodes CASRSGTELNTGELFF.

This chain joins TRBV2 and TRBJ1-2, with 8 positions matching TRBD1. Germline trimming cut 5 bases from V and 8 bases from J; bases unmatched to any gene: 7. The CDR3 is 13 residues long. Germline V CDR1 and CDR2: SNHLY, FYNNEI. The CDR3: CASSPRTGSGYTF. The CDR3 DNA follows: TGTGCCAGCAGTCCCCGGACAGGGAGCGGCTACACCTTC.

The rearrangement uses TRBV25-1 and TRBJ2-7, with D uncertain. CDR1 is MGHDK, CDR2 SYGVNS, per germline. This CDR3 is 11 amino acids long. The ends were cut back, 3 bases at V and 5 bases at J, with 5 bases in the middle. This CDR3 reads CASSDLHEQYF. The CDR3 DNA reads TGTGCCAGCAGTGATCTTCACGAGCAGTACTTC.

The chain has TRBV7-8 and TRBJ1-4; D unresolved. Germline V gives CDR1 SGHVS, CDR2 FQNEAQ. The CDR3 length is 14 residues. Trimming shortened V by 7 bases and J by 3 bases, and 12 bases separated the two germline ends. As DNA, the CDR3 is TGTGCCAGCACCCCATCCCAGGCTAATGAAAAACTGTTTTTT. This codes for CASTPSQANEKLFF.

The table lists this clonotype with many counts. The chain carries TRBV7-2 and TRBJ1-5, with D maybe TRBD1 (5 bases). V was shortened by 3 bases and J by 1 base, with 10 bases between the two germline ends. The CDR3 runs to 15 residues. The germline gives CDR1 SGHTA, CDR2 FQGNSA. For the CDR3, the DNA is TGTGCCAGCAGCTTGACGGGGGAGAGCAATCAGCCCCAGCATTTT. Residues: CASSLTGESNQPQHF. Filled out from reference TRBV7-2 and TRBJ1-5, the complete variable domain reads GAGVSQSPSNKVTEKGKDVELRCDPISGHTALYWYRQSLGQGLEFLIYFQGNSAPDKSGLPSDRFSAERTGGSVSTLTIQRTQQEDSAVYLCASSLTGESNQPQHFGDGTRLSIL.

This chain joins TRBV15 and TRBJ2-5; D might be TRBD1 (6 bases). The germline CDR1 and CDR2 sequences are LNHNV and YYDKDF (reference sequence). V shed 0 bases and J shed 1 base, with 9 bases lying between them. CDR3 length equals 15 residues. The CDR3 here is CATSREGRGQETQYF. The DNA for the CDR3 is TGTGCCACCAGCAGAGAAGGCAGGGGCCAAGAGACCCAGTACTTC.

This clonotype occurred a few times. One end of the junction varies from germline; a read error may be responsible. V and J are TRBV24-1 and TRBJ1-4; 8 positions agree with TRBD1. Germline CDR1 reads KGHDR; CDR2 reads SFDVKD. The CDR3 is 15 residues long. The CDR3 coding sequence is TGTGCCAGCAGTGTGGATGGACAGGGAAATGAAAAACTGTTTTTT. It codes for CASSVDGQGNEKLFF.

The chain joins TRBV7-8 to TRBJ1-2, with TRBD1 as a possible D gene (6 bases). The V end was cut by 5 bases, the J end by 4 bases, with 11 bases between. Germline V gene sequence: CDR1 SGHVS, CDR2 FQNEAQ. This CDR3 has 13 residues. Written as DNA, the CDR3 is TGTGCCAGCAGCCGACAGGTCCTCTATGGCTACACCTTC. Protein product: CASSRQVLYGYTF.